This entry describes one T cell receptor beta chain. This clonotype came up a few times. What antigen it recognizes has not been identified. No base-level quality is on record; no much larger clone is a single base apart. The V end loses 5 bases and the J end loses 11 bases, and a stretch of 18 bases separates them. Including cysteine and phenylalanine, the CDR3 has 13 amino acids. Only CDR3 DNA remains: 39 bases, in frame from the first base. CDR1 and CDR2 are read off the germline V gene (reference sequence) as SEHNR and FQNEAQ. These data originate in a study of T-cell memory formation after mild COVID-19 (TCRdb year 2021). In the study overall: TCR sequence clusters from the two donors were largely donor specific. In a couple of donors, T-cell clones that expanded and contracted after mild COVID-19 were followed by sequencing TCRalpha and TCRbeta repertoires longitudinally. Two young, previously healthy adult volunteers made up the cohort, one male and one female.

PBMCs were isolated by Ficoll-Paque density gradient centrifugation. What the study reported, not specific to this receptor: Only a couple of mild cases were covered by the study, and larger cohorts that include severe cases with pre-infection samples were considered necessary. Some responding clones were detected in pre-infection memory, suggesting pre-existing cross-reactive memory T cells joined the SARS-CoV-2 response. SARS-CoV-2 specificity of the second-wave clones peaking on day 37 was not confirmed. Contracting CD4+ clones were found mainly in CM and EM memory subsets, while CD8+ clones were enriched in EMRA. From day 15 to 85, contracting clones showed balanced CD4/CD8 phenotypes, whereas a second wave of clones that expanded from day 15 to 37 leaned towards CD4+.

The run used an Illumina NovaSeq 6000. TCRalpha and TCRbeta cDNA libraries were constructed by 5'RACE with constant-segment primers, with sample barcodes and unique molecular identifiers being introduced. Trizol reagent was used to extract RNA from every sample. The libraries were amplified in two PCR steps, and the second step added a second sample barcode and Illumina TruSeq adapters. The libraries were sequenced on an Illumina NovaSeq using 2 x 150 bp paired-end reads. The paper's processing steps were these. The reads were demultiplexed and collapsed into UMI-guided consensus sequences using migec v1.2.7. Using mixcr v2.1.11, UMI consensuses were aligned to TRA and TRB V and J templates and then assembled into clonotypes. A clonotype was counted as expanded or contracted only if both edgeR and NoisET called the change significant, with noise models trained on biological replicates. edgeR calls used a false discovery rate-adjusted p below 0.01 and a log2 fold-change threshold of 1. PCA with hierarchical clustering of max-normalized trajectories of the 1000 most abundant clonotypes was used as exploratory dynamics analysis. The CD4 or CD8 phenotype of responding clones was assigned using the separately sequenced CD4+ and CD8+ repertoires. TCRdb trimmed public reads at Q25 via fastp, called clones via MiXCR and kept in-frame beta chains. All rows with the same CDR3 protein become a single entry with the most common DNA and genes. The V and J calls and clone size come from TCRdb's table, not from the authors' own analysis. The sample contains about 360,000 distinct CDR3 sequences, approximately 15% of them found a single time. The ten largest clones take up roughly 22% of the sample.

The V and J genes are TRBV7-9 and TRBJ1-1; there is no confident call for the D gene. The sequence was collected from a young man who had mild COVID-19 (a few samples of this study predate the infection). The sample titles of this study are shuffled in the database, so cell type and time point are left out; the donor was told from shared clones. The sample was PBMCs or a T cell subset sorted from them (not recorded which). The CDR3 reads CASSPRQPPRAFF. The DNA sequence is as follows: TGTGCCAGCAGCCCACGGCAGCCCCCCAGGGCTTTCTTT.